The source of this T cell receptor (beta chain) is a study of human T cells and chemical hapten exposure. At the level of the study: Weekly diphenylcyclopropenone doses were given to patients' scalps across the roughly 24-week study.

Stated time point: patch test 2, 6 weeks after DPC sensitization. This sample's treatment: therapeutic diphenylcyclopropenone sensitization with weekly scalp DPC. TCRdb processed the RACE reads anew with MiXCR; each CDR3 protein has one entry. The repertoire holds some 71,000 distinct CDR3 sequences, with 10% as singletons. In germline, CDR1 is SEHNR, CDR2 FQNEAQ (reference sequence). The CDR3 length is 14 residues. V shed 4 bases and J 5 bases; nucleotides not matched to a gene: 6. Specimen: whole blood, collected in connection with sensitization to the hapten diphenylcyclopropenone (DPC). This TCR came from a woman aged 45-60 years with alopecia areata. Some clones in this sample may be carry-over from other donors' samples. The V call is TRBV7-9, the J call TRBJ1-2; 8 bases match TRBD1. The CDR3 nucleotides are TGTGCCAGCAGCTCTGGACAGGGAGGGTATGGCTACACCTTC. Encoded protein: CASSSGQGGYGYTF.